Below, 21 T cell receptor beta chains from the same sample are listed, as sequenced in a study of early T cells in non-severe SARS-CoV-2 infection. TCRdb independently ran MiXCR on the 5' RACE reads; one entry per CDR3 protein. The table lists just over 80,000 distinct CDR3 sequences, roughly an eighth of them singletons, with about 1.4% in the top ten. The sample comprised whole blood. The receptors shown here come from an adult who was a healthcare worker with PCR-confirmed SARS-CoV-2 infection or an uninfected control (not recorded which).

The CDR3 reads CASSSTGELFF. CDR3 coding DNA: TGTGCCAGCAGCAGTACCGGGGAGCTGTTTTTT. J is TRBJ2-2 and V is TRBV12-3 or TRBV12-4; no clear D. This CDR3 has 11 residues. The V and J ends lost 6 bases and 5 bases respectively, with 4 bases between them.

Ten or more counts support this clonotype. The rearrangement uses TRBV11-2 and TRBJ1-6, with D maybe TRBD1 (6 bases). The V gene lost 5 bases and the J gene lost 7 bases, with 18 bases spanning the gap. Germline V gives CDR1 SGHAT, CDR2 FQNNGV. This CDR3 spans 16 amino acids. The CDR3 region has the DNA TGTGCCAGCAGCCCCCTCCGGACAGAGAGAAATTCACCCCTCCACTTT. It translates to CASSPLRTERNSPLHF.

This clonotype was observed many times. The CDR3 loop reads CASRGDSYEQYF. The DNA for the CDR3 is TGTGCCAGCAGAGGGGACAGCTACGAGCAGTACTTC. This rearrangement joins TRBV2 to TRBJ2-7; 7 bases are a match to TRBD1. The junction had 2 bases not matched to a gene; V was cut back by 6 bases and J by 3 bases. The CDR3 totals 12 residues. In germline, CDR1 is SNHLY, CDR2 FYNNEI.

Only a few counts were recorded for this clonotype. Its ends do not fully match the called genes, so a read error is possible. This chain uses TRBV10-3 with TRBJ2-6, with D perhaps matching TRBD1 or TRBD2 (5 bases each). The CDR3 sequence is 14 residues long. CDR1 and CDR2 (germline): ENHRY, SYGVKD. The CDR3 DNA reads TGTGCCATCCGGGGCGACTCTGGGACCAACGTCCTGACTTTC. Protein: CAIRGDSGTNVLTF.

This clonotype was detected a few times. V usage is TRBV19 and J usage is TRBJ1-2; D is perhaps TRBD1 (5 bases). The CDR3 length is 16 residues. Germline CDR1 reads LNHDA; CDR2 reads SQIVND (reference sequence). Between the trimmed V and J ends, which lost 4 bases and 3 bases, there was a span of 18 bases. The CDR3 region has the DNA TGTGCCAGTAGTACCTCAACGGGACGCCGGGACTATGGCTACACCTTC. Translation: CASSTSTGRRDYGYTF.

The chain uses TRBV6-6 and TRBJ1-4, with 10 nucleotides matching TRBD1. Germline values: CDR1 MNHNY, CDR2 SVGAGI (reference sequence). CDR3 length equals 17 residues. Germline trimming cut 8 bases from V and 3 bases from J; bases unmatched to any gene: 12. CDR3 nucleotide sequence: TGTGCCAGCCGGGGACAGGGGCGTTTTCAGGCTAATGAAAAACTGTTTTTT. This gives the protein CASRGQGRFQANEKLFF.

This clonotype was counted only a few times. The chain carries TRBV6-1 and TRBJ1-3, with D hard to call. The germline CDR1 and CDR2 sequences are MNHNS and SASEGT. The V gene lost 2 bases and the J gene lost 0 bases, with 8 bases spanning the gap. The CDR3 is made up of 15 amino acids. DNA of the CDR3: TGTGCCAGCAGTGAAAAGGATGGCTCTGGAAACACCATATATTTT. Amino acids: CASSEKDGSGNTIYF.

This clonotype was picked up a small number of times. V usage is TRBV29-1 and J usage is TRBJ2-5; 7 nucleotides align to TRBD1. Trimming took 3 bases from V and 0 from J; bases not matched to a gene: 7. The germline V gene encodes CDR1 SQVTM and CDR2 ANQGSEA. CDR3 length equals 15 residues. CDR3 sequence reads: CSVDPGQLYQETQYF. The CDR3 bases are TGCAGCGTTGACCCGGGACAGTTGTACCAAGAGACCCAGTACTTC. The full variable domain, in which reference TRBV29-1 and TRBJ2-5 provide the parts outside the CDR3, is SAVISQKPSRDICQRGTSLTIQCQVDSQVTMMFWYRQQPGQSLTLIATANQGSEATYESGFVIDKFPISRPNLTFSTLTVSNMSPEDSSIYLCSVDPGQLYQETQYFGPGTRLLVL.

This clonotype was seen repeatedly, ten times or more. This chain links TRBV6-1 with TRBJ1-5, with D hard to call. CDR1 and CDR2 from the germline V gene are MNHNS and SASEGT. Trimming shortened V by 1 base and J by 7 bases, and 5 bases separated the two germline ends. This CDR3 is built from 12 residues. The CDR3 sequence: CASSEVVQPQHF. CDR3 bases: TGTGCCAGCAGTGAAGTGGTACAGCCCCAGCATTTT.

This sequence joins TRBV7-2 and TRBJ1-2; unclear D gene. Looked up from germline, CDR1 is SGHTA and CDR2 is FQGNSA. The CDR3 runs 13 residues. Trimming pared 5 bases from V and 8 bases from J, leaving 15 bases between. The CDR3 loop reads CASSASRYLGYTF. The CDR3 nucleotides read TGTGCCAGCAGCGCATCTAGATATTTGGGCTACACCTTC.

Of note for this clonotype: A single base separates this from a much larger clone, so it may be a read error. The chain's CDR3 is CASNLRGGRHEQIF. The CDR3 DNA reads TGTGCCAGCAACCTACGAGGGGGACGGCATGAGCAGATCTTC. The chain links TRBV27 to TRBJ2-1; possible D gene TRBD1, 6 bases. The CDR3 has 14 amino acids. Germline values: CDR1 MNHEY, CDR2 SMNVEV (reference sequence).

This clonotype was seen more than once but under ten times. The chain is built from TRBV7-6 and TRBJ2-5; TRBD2 aligns across 10 bases. The V gene end was trimmed by 3 bases and the J gene end by 4 bases; junction bases not matched to a gene: 2. The CDR3 has 14 residues. Germline V gene sequence: CDR1 SGHVS, CDR2 FNYEAQ. The CDR3 here is CASSFRTSGETQYF. The CDR3 nucleotides are TGTGCCAGCAGCTTTCGGACTAGCGGAGAGACCCAGTACTTC.

The CDR3 DNA reads as TGCAGTGGACAGAGAATGAACACTGAAGCTTTCTTT. Translation gives CSGQRMNTEAFF. The chain has TRBV29-1 and TRBJ1-1, with a tentative D call TRBD1 (6 bases). CDR3 length equals 12 residues. The germline CDR1 and CDR2 sequences are SQVTM and ANQGSEA. The full variable domain, its missing parts supplied by reference TRBV29-1 and TRBJ1-1, is SAVISQKPSRDICQRGTSLTIQCQVDSQVTMMFWYRQQPGQSLTLIATANQGSEATYESGFVIDKFPISRPNLTFSTLTVSNMSPEDSSIYLCSGQRMNTEAFFGQGTRLTVV.

This sequence joins TRBV28 and TRBJ1-4; 9 nucleotides match TRBD1. CDR3 length: 16 residues. Per germline, CDR1 MDHEN and CDR2 SYDVKM. Trimming cost V 11 bases and J 6 bases; bases outside gene matches: 16. In DNA form, the CDR3 reads TGTGCCGTCGGAGCCGGGACAGGGAGCTCCGATGAAAAACTGTTTTTT. Its protein product is CAVGAGTGSSDEKLFF.

This clonotype was observed a few times. V and J are TRBV5-1 and TRBJ2-7; 10 positions agree with TRBD1. The CDR3 runs to 14 residues. Germline trimming cut 4 bases from V and 2 bases from J; bases unmatched to any gene: 3. Per the germline V gene, CDR1 is SGHRS and CDR2 is YFSETQ. CDR3 coding DNA: TGCGCCAGCAGCGCGGGACAGGGGACCTACGAGCAGTACTTC. Its translation: CASSAGQGTYEQYF.

This rearrangement joins TRBV14 to TRBJ2-3; 13 bases line up with TRBD2. CDR1 is SGHDN and CDR2 is FVKESK in the germline V gene. The CDR3 contains 19 residues. V was pared by 0 bases and J by 4 bases, with 10 bases of the junction left unmatched. The CDR3, as DNA: TGTGCCAGCAGCCAAGATCTACTAGCGGGGGGGAGACGAGCAGATACGCAGTATTTT. Amino acid sequence: CASSQDLLAGGRRADTQYF. The variable domain in full, completed from reference TRBV14 and TRBJ2-3, reads EAGVTQFPSHSVIEKGQTVTLRCDPISGHDNLYWYRRVMGKEIKFLLHFVKESKQDESGMPNNRFLAERTGGTYSTLKVQPAELEDSGVYFCASSQDLLAGGRRADTQYFGPGTRLTVL.

This clonotype came up many times. The rearrangement uses TRBV19 and TRBJ2-7; possibly TRBD2 for D (5 bases). The V end was cut by 1 base, the J end by 2 bases, with 12 bases between. The CDR3 is made up of 15 amino acids. Germline loops: CDR1 LNHDA, CDR2 SQIVND (reference sequence). The CDR3 spells CASSIGAARPYEQYF. CDR3 coding DNA: TGTGCCAGTAGTATAGGAGCGGCCCGACCCTACGAGCAGTACTTC.

Written as DNA, the CDR3 is TGTGCCAGCAGTCCGACAGGCCGACCCTATGGCTACACCTTC. It specifies CASSPTGRPYGYTF. The chain uses TRBV12-3 or TRBV12-4 and TRBJ1-2; tentative D call: TRBD1 (6 bases). V lost 5 bases and J 4 bases, leaving 14 bases between the germline ends. The CDR3 sequence is 14 residues long.

This clonotype appeared many times. The genes are TRBV12-3 or TRBV12-4 and TRBJ2-5; D might be TRBD1 or TRBD2, each matching 6 bases. V lost 6 bases and J lost 4, with 15 bases in between. The CDR3 consists of 14 residues. The CDR3 DNA reads TGTGCCAGCAGCCCCCCGGGGGCAGGAGAGACCCAGTACTTC. This sequence encodes CASSPPGAGETQYF.

The genes are TRBV25-1 and TRBJ1-3; D not resolved. The germline CDR1 and CDR2 sequences are MGHDK and SYGVNS. V lost 1 base and J 2 bases, leaving 18 bases between the germline ends. This CDR3 region has 18 residues. The CDR3, as DNA: TGTGCCAGCAGTGAATGGAGCAATGAGCGCCCACCTGGAAACACCATATATTTT. This translates into CASSEWSNERPPGNTIYF. Supplemented by reference TRBV25-1 and TRBJ1-3, the full variable domain reads EADIYQTPRYLVIGTGKKITLECSQTMGHDKMYWYQQDPGMELHLIHYSYGVNSTEKGDLSSESTVSRIRTEHFPLTLESARPSHTSQYLCASSEWSNERPPGNTIYFGEGSWLTVV.

This clonotype was counted ten times or more. The rearrangement joins TRBV27 to TRBJ2-1; TRBD1 might be the D (6 bases). Germline V gene data show CDR1 as MNHEY and CDR2 as SMNVEV (reference sequence). The V end lost 3 bases, the J end lost 4 bases, and 16 bases lay between the germline ends. The CDR3 runs 16 residues. In DNA form, the CDR3 reads TGTGCCAGCAGTTTCGGCGAAGGGGGAAAATACAATGAGCAGTTCTTC. It translates to CASSFGEGGKYNEQFF.